This TCR beta chain was observed in a study of shared clonotypes between healthy human individuals. TCRdb keeps only in-frame clones here, not all; method: immunoSEQ multiplex PCR. The sample has some 690,000 clones, about 90% seen once. The CDR3 is made up of 14 amino acids. The germline V gene has CDR1 MNHNS and CDR2 SASEGT. The junction had 1 base not matched to a gene; V was cut back by 3 bases and J by 4 bases. Study conclusions and caveats: Clonotypes which were not shared had lower generation probabilities than clonotypes that all four donors shared.

CCR7-negative CD45RA+ TemRA cells were pooled with CD45RO+ cells for CD8 memory. Regarding this clone: Its specificity is unknown.

The rearrangement uses TRBV6-1 and TRBJ2-1; TRBD1 matches at 9 bases. The TCR sequence derives from a man between 18 and 29 years old in good health. Some clones in this sample may be carry-over from other donors' samples. The sample comprised memory CD8+ T cells from PBMCs. Subset denoted: CD45RO+ cells pooled with CCR7-negative TemRA cells. The CDR3 nucleotides read TGTGCCAGCAGTGACGGGACAGGGTACAATGAGCAGTTCTTC. It is translated as CASSDGTGYNEQFF.